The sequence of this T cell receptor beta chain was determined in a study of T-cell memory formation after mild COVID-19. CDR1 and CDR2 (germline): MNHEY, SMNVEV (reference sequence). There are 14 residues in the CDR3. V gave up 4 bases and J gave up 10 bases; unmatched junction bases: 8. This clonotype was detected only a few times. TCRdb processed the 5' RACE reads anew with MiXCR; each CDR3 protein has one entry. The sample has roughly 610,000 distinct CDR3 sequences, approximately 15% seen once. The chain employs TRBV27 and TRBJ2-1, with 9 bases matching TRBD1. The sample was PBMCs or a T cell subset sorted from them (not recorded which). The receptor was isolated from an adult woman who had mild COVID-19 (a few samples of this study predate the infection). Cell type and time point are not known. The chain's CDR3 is CASSSPGQGREQFF. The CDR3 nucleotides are TGTGCCAGCAGTTCTCCGGGACAGGGTCGGGAGCAGTTCTTC.